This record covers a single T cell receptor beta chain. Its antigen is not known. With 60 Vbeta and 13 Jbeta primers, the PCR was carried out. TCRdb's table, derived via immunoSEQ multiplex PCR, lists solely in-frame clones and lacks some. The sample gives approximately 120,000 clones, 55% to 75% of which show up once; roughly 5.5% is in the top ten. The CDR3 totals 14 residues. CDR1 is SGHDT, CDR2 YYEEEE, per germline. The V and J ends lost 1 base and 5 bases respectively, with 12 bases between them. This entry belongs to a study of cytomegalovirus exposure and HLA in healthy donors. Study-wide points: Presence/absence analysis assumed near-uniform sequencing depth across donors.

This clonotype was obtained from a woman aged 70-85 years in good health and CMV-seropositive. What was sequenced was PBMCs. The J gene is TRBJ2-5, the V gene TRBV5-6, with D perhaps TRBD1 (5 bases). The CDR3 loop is CASSLRLGAETQYF. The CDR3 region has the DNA TGTGCCAGCAGCTTGCGTTTAGGGGCGGAGACCCAGTACTTC. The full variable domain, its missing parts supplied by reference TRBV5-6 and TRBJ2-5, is DAGVTQSPTHLIKTRGQQVTLRCSPKSGHDTVSWYQQALGQGPQFIFQYYEEEERQRGNFPDRFSGHQFPNYSSELNVNALLLGDSALYLCASSLRLGAETQYFGPGTRLLVL.